This TCR beta chain is from a study of T cell responses to AZD1222 COVID-19 vaccine. Study summary: Both about-4-week and about-12-week second-dose recipients were combined.

Produced via immunoSEQ multiplex PCR; TCRdb's table is partial and in-frame only. The data hold under 150,000 clones, with roughly 90% observed a single time. This clone was seen only once. The antigen remains undetermined. General observations from the study: A mostly white British donor set with more females was recruited, and clonal diversity was possibly underestimated.

Germline V gene lookup returns CDR1 SQVTM and CDR2 ANQGSEA. The CDR3 covers 12 residues. V was clipped by 4 bases and J by 6 bases; unmatched bases: 3. The specimen was peripheral blood, collected on day 0 of AZD1222 vaccination. This sequence was found in an adult in good health. This rearrangement joins TRBV29-1 to TRBJ1-2; 9 nucleotides match TRBD1. The CDR3: CSVVGQGNGYTF. The DNA for the CDR3 is TGCAGCGTTGTCGGACAGGGGAATGGCTACACCTTC.